This TCR beta chain derives from a study of OX40 agonist ivuxolimab in advanced cancers. General study points: At 0.1 to 3.0 mg/kg and by week 6, CD4+ and CD8+ T cells in the blood had expanded clonally.

Collection of blood occurred at baseline, at cycle 4 day 1, and at cycle 7 day 1. In this sample, this clone turned up once. Its antigen is undetermined. With 0 bases clipped from V and 7 bases from J, the junction kept 8 bases outside the gene matches. The V gene's germline CDR1 is MRHNA and CDR2 SNTAGT. The CDR3 extends over 16 amino acids. Measured with immunoSEQ multiplex PCR; TCRdb has only the in-frame clones, and not every one. The table lists 99,000 or so clones, around 96% of them singletons. The material was CD4+ or CD8+ T cells sorted from blood, obtained in a trial of the OX40 agonist ivuxolimab. This chain uses TRBV6-4 with TRBJ1-4; TRBD1 matches at 7 bases. The sequence came from an adult with an advanced solid tumor such as melanoma, head and neck, liver or kidney cancer. CDR3 coding DNA: TGTGCCAGCAGTGACTCGCGGGCAGGGGGATTTGAAAAACTGTTTTTT. Translated: CASSDSRAGGFEKLFF.